This T cell receptor (beta chain) was captured in a study of T cell responses to AZD1222 COVID-19 vaccine. Study-level results: Clonal diversity was possibly underestimated; the donors were predominantly white British and more often female.

Note on this clone: Its antigen is as yet unknown.

Data came from immunoSEQ multiplex PCR; TCRdb stores just in-frame clones and leaves some out. The sample holds more than 130,000 clones; 90% are singletons and the top ten take roughly 3.1%. J gave up 0 bases and V 3 bases, and 15 bases lay outside the gene matches. The CDR3 is 19 amino acids. Germline assignment: CDR1 LNHNV and CDR2 YYDKDF (reference sequence). The sample here was peripheral blood, taken on day 0 of AZD1222 vaccination. The sequence was collected from an adult in good health. The chain couples TRBV15 to TRBJ2-7; TRBD1 agrees at 9 bases. The CDR3 coding sequence is TGTGCCACCAGCAGCGTCTGGACAGGGGTCCACCTTAACTCCTACGAGCAGTACTTC. Protein sequence: CATSSVWTGVHLNSYEQYF.